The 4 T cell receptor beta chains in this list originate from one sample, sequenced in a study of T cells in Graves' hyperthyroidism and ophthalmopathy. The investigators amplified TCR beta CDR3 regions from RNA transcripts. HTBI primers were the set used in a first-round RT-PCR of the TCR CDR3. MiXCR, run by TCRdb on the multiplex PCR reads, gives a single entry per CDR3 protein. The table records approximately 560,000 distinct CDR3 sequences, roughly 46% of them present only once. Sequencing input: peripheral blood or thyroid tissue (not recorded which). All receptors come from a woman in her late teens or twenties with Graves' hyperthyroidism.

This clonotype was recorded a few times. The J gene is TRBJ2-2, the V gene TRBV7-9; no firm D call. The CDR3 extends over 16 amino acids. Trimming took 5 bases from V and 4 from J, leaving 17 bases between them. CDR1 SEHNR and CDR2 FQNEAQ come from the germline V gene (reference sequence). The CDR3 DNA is TGTGCCAGCAGCCCGGTTGAAAGTGTTAGCACCGGGGAGCTGTTTTTT. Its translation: CASSPVESVSTGELFF.

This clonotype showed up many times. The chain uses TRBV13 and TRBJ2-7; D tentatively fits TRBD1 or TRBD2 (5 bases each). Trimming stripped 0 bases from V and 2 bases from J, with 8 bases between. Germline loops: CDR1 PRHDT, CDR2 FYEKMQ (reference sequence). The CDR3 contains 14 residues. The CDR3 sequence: CASSLGGTAYEQYF. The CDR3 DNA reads TGTGCCAGCAGCTTAGGCGGGACGGCCTACGAGCAGTACTTC.

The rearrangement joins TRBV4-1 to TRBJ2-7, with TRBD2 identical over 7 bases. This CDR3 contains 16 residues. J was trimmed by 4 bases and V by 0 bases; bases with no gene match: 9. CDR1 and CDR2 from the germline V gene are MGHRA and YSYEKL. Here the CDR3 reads CASSQDSAGVVYEQYF. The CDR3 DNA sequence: TGCGCCAGCAGCCAAGATTCGGCGGGAGTGGTTTACGAGCAGTACTTC.

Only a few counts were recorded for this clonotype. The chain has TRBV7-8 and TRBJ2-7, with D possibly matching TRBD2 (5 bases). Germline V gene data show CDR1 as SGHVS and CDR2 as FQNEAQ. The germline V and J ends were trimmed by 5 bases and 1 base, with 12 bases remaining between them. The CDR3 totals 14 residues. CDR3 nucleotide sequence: TGTGCCAGCAGCCGGGGTTTCTTGTCCTACGAGCAGTACTTC. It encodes CASSRGFLSYEQYF.